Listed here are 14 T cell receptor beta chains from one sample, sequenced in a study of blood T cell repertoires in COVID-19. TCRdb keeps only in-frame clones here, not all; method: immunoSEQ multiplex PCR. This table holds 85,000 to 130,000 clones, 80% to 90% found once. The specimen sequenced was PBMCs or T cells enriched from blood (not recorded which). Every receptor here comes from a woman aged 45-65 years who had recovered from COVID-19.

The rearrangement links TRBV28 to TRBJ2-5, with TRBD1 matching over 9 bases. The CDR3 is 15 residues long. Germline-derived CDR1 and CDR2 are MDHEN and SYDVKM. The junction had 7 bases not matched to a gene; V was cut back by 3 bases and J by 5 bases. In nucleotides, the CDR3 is TGTGCCAGCAGTTTTCTGGGACAGGGAGGGGAGACCCAGTACTTC. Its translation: CASSFLGQGGETQYF.

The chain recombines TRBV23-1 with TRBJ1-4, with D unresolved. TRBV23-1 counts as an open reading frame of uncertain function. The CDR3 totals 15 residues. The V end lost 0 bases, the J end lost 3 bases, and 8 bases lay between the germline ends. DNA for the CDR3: TGCGCCAGCAGTCAATCGTACATGGCTAATGAAAAACTGTTTTTT. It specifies CASSQSYMANEKLFF.

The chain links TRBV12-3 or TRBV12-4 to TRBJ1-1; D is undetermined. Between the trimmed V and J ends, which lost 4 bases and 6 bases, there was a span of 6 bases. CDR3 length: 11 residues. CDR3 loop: CASSWLSEAFF. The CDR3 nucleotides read TGTGCCAGCAGTTGGCTTTCTGAAGCTTTCTTT.

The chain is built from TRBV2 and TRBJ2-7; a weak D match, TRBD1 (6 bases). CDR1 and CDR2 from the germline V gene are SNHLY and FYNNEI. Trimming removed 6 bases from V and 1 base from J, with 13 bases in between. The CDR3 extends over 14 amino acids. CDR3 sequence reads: CASRTGLGSYEQYF. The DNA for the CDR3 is TGTGCCAGCAGAACAGGGTTGGGGTCCTACGAGCAGTACTTC.

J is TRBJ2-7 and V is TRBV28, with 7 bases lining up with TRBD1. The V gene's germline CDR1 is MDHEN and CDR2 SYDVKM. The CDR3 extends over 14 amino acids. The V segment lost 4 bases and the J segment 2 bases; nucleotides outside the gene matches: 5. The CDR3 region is CASSSYGTAYEQYF. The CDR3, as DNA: TGTGCCAGCAGTTCGTACGGGACAGCCTACGAGCAGTACTTC.

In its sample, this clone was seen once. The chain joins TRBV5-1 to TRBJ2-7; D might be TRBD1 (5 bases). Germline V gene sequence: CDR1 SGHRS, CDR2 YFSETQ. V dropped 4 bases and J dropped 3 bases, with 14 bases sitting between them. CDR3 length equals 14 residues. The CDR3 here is CASSTTPGNYEQYF. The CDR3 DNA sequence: TGCGCCAGCAGCACCACCCCAGGGAACTACGAGCAGTACTTC.

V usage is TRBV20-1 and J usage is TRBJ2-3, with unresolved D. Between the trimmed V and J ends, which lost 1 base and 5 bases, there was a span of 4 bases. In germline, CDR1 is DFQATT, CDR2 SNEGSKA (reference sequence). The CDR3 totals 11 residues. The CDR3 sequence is CSARAGDTQYF. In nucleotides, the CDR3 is TGCAGTGCTAGAGCCGGAGATACGCAGTATTTT.

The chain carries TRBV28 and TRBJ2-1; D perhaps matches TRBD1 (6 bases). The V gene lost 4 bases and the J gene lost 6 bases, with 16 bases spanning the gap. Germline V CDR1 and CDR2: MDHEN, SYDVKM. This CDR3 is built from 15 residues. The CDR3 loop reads CASSSNRVMGNEQFF. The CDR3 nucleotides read TGTGCCAGCAGTTCGAACAGGGTTATGGGCAATGAGCAGTTCTTC.

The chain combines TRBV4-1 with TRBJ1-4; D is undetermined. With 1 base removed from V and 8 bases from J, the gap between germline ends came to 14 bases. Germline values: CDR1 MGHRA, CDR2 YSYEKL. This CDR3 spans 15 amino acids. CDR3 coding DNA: TGCGCCAGCAGCCAAGTCGGAGGGCTGAAGGAAAAACTGTTTTTT. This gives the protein CASSQVGGLKEKLFF.

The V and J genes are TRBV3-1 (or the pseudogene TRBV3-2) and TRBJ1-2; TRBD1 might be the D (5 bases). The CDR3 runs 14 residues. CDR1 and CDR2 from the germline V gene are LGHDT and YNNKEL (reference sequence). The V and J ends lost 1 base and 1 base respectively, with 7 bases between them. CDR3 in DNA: TGTGCCAGCAGCCAAGTAGACAGTAACTATGGCTACACCTTC. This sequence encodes CASSQVDSNYGYTF.

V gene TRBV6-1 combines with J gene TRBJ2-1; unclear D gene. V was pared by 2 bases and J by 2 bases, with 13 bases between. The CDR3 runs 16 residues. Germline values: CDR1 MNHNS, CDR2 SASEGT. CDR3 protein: CASSERGHYTYNEQFF. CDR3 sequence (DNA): TGTGCCAGCAGTGAACGCGGTCACTATACCTACAATGAGCAGTTCTTC.

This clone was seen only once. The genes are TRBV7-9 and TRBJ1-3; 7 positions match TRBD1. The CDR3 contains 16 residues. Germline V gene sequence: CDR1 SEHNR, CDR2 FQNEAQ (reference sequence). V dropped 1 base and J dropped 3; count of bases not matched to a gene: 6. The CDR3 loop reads CASSLGRGPSGNTIYF. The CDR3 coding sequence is TGTGCCAGCAGCTTAGGGAGGGGGCCGAGTGGAAACACCATATATTTT.

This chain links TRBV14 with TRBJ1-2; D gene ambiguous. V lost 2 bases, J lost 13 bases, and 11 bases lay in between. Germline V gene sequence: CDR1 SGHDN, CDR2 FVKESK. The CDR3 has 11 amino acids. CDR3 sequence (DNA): TGTGCCAGCAGCCAACGAGGGTACTCCACCTTC. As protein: CASSQRGYSTF.

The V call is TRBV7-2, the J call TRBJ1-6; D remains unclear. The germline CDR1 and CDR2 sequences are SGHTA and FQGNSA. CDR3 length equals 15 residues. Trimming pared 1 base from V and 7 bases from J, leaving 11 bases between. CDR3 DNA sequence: TGTGCCAGCAGCTTAGAGGCAGCGGGGAATTCACCCCTCCACTTT. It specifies CASSLEAAGNSPLHF.